The 22 T cell receptor beta chains given below trace back to one sample, sequenced in a study of CD8 T cells in ankylosing spondylitis. Overall study findings and caveats: In ankylosing spondylitis blood, a motif of roughly eight highly homologous TCR beta variants appeared characteristic.

Each CDR3 protein gets one entry after TCRdb re-called the 5' RACE reads with MiXCR. The sample comprises roughly 700,000 distinct CDR3 sequences, 19% of which are singletons, and approximately 18% rests with the top ten. These receptors' antigens are unknown. Sequencing used blood, either unsorted or a sorted T cell fraction (not recorded which). The source of these receptors is a male donor with ankylosing spondylitis.

This chain connects TRBV7-6 to TRBJ1-5; a possible D gene is TRBD1 (5 bases). CDR1 and CDR2 (germline): SGHVS, FNYEAQ. The CDR3 is 14 residues long. V lost 5 bases and J lost 8, with 16 bases in between. DNA of the CDR3: TGTGCCAGCAGCCCTCGCCCAGGGAGTGAGCCCCAGCATTTT. Translated, it gives CASSPRPGSEPQHF.

The chain has TRBV12-3 or TRBV12-4 and TRBJ2-5; D assignment may be TRBD1 or TRBD2 (5 bases each). The CDR3 contains 12 residues. The V end lost 6 bases, the J end lost 5 bases, and 10 bases lay between the germline ends. The CDR3 sequence is CASRGDVETQYF. As DNA, the CDR3 is TGTGCCAGCAGGGGGGATGTGGAGACCCAGTACTTC.

The sample holds a few counts of this clonotype. This chain joins TRBV9 and TRBJ2-1; TRBD1 matches at 7 bases. The CDR3 sequence is 15 residues long. Germline trimming cut 3 bases from V and 2 bases from J; bases unmatched to any gene: 5. In germline, CDR1 is SGDLS, CDR2 YYNGEE. CDR3 loop: CASSAEQGAYNEQFF. CDR3 sequence (DNA): TGTGCCAGCAGCGCCGAGCAGGGGGCCTACAATGAGCAGTTCTTC. Full variable domain (missing parts from reference TRBV9 and TRBJ2-1): DSGVTQTPKHLITATGQRVTLRCSPRSGDLSVYWYQQSLDQGLQFLIQYYNGEERAKGNILERFSAQQFPDLHSELNLSSLELGDSALYFCASSAEQGAYNEQFFGPGTRLTVL.

The chain joins TRBV9 to TRBJ2-1; D may be TRBD2 (6 bases). Trimming took 4 bases from V and 5 from J, leaving 22 bases between them. The germline V gene encodes CDR1 SGDLS and CDR2 YYNGEE. The CDR3 spans 17 residues. CDR3 sequence reads: CASSPRGGSGANNEQFF. The CDR3 DNA reads as TGTGCCAGCAGCCCCCGTGGAGGGAGCGGAGCGAACAATGAGCAGTTCTTC.

The chain recombines TRBV11-2 with TRBJ2-5; 7 bases map to TRBD1. The CDR3 contains 18 residues. Germline V gives CDR1 SGHAT, CDR2 FQNNGV. V gave up 4 bases and J gave up 2 bases; unmatched junction bases: 16. The CDR3 DNA follows: TGTGCCAGCAGCTCCCGGCACAGGGGCGAGGGCATACAAGAGACCCAGTACTTC. Amino acid sequence: CASSSRHRGEGIQETQYF.

This clonotype was counted many times. The chain combines TRBV3-1 with TRBJ1-2, with unresolved D. Trimming left V 0 bases short and J 2 bases short, with 7 bases between. CDR3 length equals 14 residues. Per the germline V gene, CDR1 is LGHDT and CDR2 is YNNKEL (reference sequence). CDR3 residues: CASSQEGVNYGYTF. The CDR3 DNA is TGTGCCAGCAGCCAAGAGGGAGTCAACTATGGCTACACCTTC. The complete variable domain, with remaining parts taken from reference TRBV3-1 and TRBJ1-2, reads DTAVSQTPKYLVTQMGNDKSIKCEQNLGHDTMYWYKQDSKKFLKIMFSYNNKELIINETVPNRFSPKSPDKAHLNLHINSLELGDSAVYFCASSQEGVNYGYTFGSGTRLTVV.

V usage is TRBV12-3 or TRBV12-4 and J usage is TRBJ2-3, with D perhaps matching TRBD2 (5 bases). V was shortened by 3 bases and J by 4 bases, with 14 bases between the two germline ends. The CDR3 consists of 15 residues. The CDR3 DNA reads TGTGCCAGCAGTTTTTCCGGGAATAGGGCAGATACGCAGTATTTT. The encoded protein is CASSFSGNRADTQYF.

The rearrangement joins TRBV28 to TRBJ1-2; D unresolved. The CDR3 spans 11 residues. The germline V gene encodes CDR1 MDHEN and CDR2 SYDVKM. Trimming left V 7 bases short and J 3 bases short, with 6 bases between. CDR3 in DNA: TGTGCCAGCACCCGGTACTATGGCTACACCTTC. This gives the protein CASTRYYGYTF.

Only a few counts were recorded for this clonotype. This chain joins TRBV28 and TRBJ2-5; a weak D match, TRBD1 (6 bases). The CDR3 spans 13 residues. Looked up from germline, CDR1 is MDHEN and CDR2 is SYDVKM. Trimming left V 6 bases short and J 9 bases short, with 17 bases between. For the CDR3, the DNA is TGTGCCAGCAGCCTCGGACAGCCAGGGGCCCAGTACTTC. Its translation: CASSLGQPGAQYF.

The chain joins TRBV5-1 to TRBJ1-6; the D gene is possibly TRBD1 (5 bases). CDR1 and CDR2 from the germline V gene are SGHRS and YFSETQ. The CDR3 is 14 amino acids. Trimming pared 3 bases from V and 10 bases from J, leaving 14 bases between. The CDR3 DNA sequence: TGCGCCAGCAGCTCCTCAGGGCTAGGGTCACCCCTCCACTTT. This gives the protein CASSSSGLGSPLHF.

In this sample, this clonotype turned up a few times. This chain connects TRBV12-3 or TRBV12-4 to TRBJ2-7; D assignment may be TRBD1 or TRBD2 (5 bases each). The CDR3 spans 12 residues. V lost 3 bases and J lost 6, with 9 bases in between. Here the CDR3 DNA reads TGTGCCAGCAGTTTTGGGGGTCGCGAGCAGTACTTC. This sequence encodes CASSFGGREQYF.

The chain recombines TRBV15 with TRBJ2-7, with D possibly TRBD2 on 5 matching bases. Germline V gene data show CDR1 as LNHNV and CDR2 as YYDKDF (reference sequence). The CDR3 runs to 15 residues. The V and J ends lost 0 bases and 3 bases respectively, with 12 bases between them. The CDR3 bases are TGTGCCACCAGCAGAGAGATCTCGGGAAACTACGAGCAGTACTTC. This codes for CATSREISGNYEQYF.

This clonotype came up a few times. V usage is TRBV20-1 and J usage is TRBJ2-1; a weak D match, TRBD1 (6 bases). Germline-derived CDR1 and CDR2 are DFQATT and SNEGSKA (reference sequence). The CDR3 sequence is 13 residues long. Trimming stripped 3 bases from V and 9 bases from J, with 15 bases between. CDR3 in DNA: TGCAGTGCTAGGCCCCTACAGGGTGGTGAGCAGTTCTTC. Translating gives CSARPLQGGEQFF.

This clonotype turned up a few times. This rearrangement joins TRBV7-2 to TRBJ1-1, with D possibly matching TRBD1 (5 bases). V was clipped by 5 bases and J by 12 bases, with 16 bases between them. CDR1 SGHTA and CDR2 FQGNSA come from the germline V gene. The CDR3 is 12 amino acids. CDR3 coding DNA: TGTGCCAGCAGCACCGGGACCAGGCGATCTTTCTTT. This translates into CASSTGTRRSFF.

V and J are TRBV12-3 or TRBV12-4 and TRBJ2-7; the D gene is possibly TRBD2 (5 bases). This CDR3 region has 19 residues. The ends were cut back, 2 bases at V and 7 bases at J, with 30 bases in the middle. The CDR3: CASSLSLRAAVPLLVEQYF. CDR3 nucleotides: TGTGCCAGCAGTTTATCGCTGCGAGCGGCCGTCCCCCTTTTGGTTGAGCAGTACTTC.

This clonotype was recorded at least ten times. CDR3 nucleotides: TGTGCCAGCAGCCAGCGTGGCTACTACGAGCAGTACTTC. It is translated as CASSQRGYYEQYF. This rearrangement joins TRBV3-1 to TRBJ2-7; D remains unclear. V was cut by 3 bases and J by 3 bases, with 9 bases left in between. The V gene's germline CDR1 is LGHDT and CDR2 YNNKEL (reference sequence). CDR3 length: 13 amino acids.

This sequence joins TRBV20-1 and TRBJ1-2; D possibly corresponds to TRBD1 (6 bases). The CDR3 extends over 15 amino acids. From germline, CDR1 is DFQATT and CDR2 SNEGSKA (reference sequence). Trimming took 1 base from V and 4 from J, leaving 16 bases between them. The CDR3 region is CSARGRTAAFYGYTF. The CDR3 DNA follows: TGCAGTGCTAGAGGAAGGACAGCGGCATTCTATGGCTACACCTTC.

The chain employs TRBV20-1 and TRBJ2-7; 8 nucleotides line up with TRBD2. Trimming cost V 1 base and J 2 bases; bases outside gene matches: 4. This CDR3 is built from 14 residues. CDR1 and CDR2 from the germline V gene are DFQATT and SNEGSKA (reference sequence). The CDR3 reads CSARVASGPYEQYF. The CDR3 DNA is TGCAGTGCTAGAGTAGCTAGCGGGCCCTACGAGCAGTACTTC.

This sequence joins TRBV20-1 and TRBJ2-7; 7 bases line up with TRBD1. V lost 2 bases, J lost 2 bases, and 15 bases stayed unmatched. The CDR3 spans 17 residues. The germline CDR1 and CDR2 sequences are DFQATT and SNEGSKA (reference sequence). The CDR3 bases are TGCAGTGCTAGACTCCAAAAAAACGGCCAGGGGGCCTACGAGCAGTACTTC. This gives the protein CSARLQKNGQGAYEQYF.

This clonotype was counted ten times or more. V and J are TRBV12-3 or TRBV12-4 and TRBJ1-2; D perhaps matches TRBD1 (6 bases). Trimming shortened V by 3 bases and J by 7 bases, and 6 bases separated the two germline ends. The CDR3 has 11 residues. The CDR3 region is CASSLGAGYTF. DNA for the CDR3: TGTGCCAGCAGTTTGGGGGCTGGCTACACCTTC.

The chain couples TRBV6-5 to TRBJ1-2, with D unclear. Between the trimmed V and J ends, which lost 4 bases and 0 bases, there was a span of 9 bases. The CDR3 runs 14 residues. Germline V lookup: CDR1 MNHEY, CDR2 SVGAGI. Written as DNA, the CDR3 is TGTGCCAGCAGTTCCCACAGTACTAACTATGGCTACACCTTC. Its protein product is CASSSHSTNYGYTF.

This clonotype was counted between two and nine times. V and J are TRBV11-2 and TRBJ1-1, with D hard to call. The CDR3 loop spans 13 amino acids. The germline V gene encodes CDR1 SGHAT and CDR2 FQNNGV. V lost 0 bases, J lost 5 bases, and 7 bases lay in between. The DNA for the CDR3 is TGTGCCAGCAGCTTAGATCACGCGACTGAAGCTTTCTTT. This sequence encodes CASSLDHATEAFF.